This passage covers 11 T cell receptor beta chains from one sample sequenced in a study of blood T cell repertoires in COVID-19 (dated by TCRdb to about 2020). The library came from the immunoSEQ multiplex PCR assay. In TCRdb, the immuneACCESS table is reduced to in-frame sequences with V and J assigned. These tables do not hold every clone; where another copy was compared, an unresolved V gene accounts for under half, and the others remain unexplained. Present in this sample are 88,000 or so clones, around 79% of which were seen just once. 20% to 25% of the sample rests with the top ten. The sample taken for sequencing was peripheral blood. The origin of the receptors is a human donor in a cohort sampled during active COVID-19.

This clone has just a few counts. The CDR3 spells CASSQELRYYEQYF. Written as DNA, the CDR3 is TGCGCCAGCAGCCAAGAACTGCGTTACTACGAGCAGTACTTC. The chain couples TRBV4-3 to TRBJ2-7; D unresolved. This CDR3 spans 14 amino acids. Trimming pared 0 bases from V and 3 bases from J, leaving 9 bases between. CDR1 and CDR2 (germline): LGHNA, YSLEER.

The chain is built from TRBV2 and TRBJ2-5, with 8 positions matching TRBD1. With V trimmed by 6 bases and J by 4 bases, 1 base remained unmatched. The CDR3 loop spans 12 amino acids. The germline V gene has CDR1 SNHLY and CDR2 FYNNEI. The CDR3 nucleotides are TGTGCCAGCAGGGACAGGGCAGAGACCCAGTACTTC. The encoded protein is CASRDRAETQYF. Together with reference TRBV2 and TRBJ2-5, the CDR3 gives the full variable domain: EPEVTQTPSHQVTQMGQEVILRCVPISNHLYFYWYRQILGQKVEFLVSFYNNEISEKSEIFDDQFSVERPDGSNFTLKIRSTKLEDSAMYFCASRDRAETQYFGPGTRLLVL.

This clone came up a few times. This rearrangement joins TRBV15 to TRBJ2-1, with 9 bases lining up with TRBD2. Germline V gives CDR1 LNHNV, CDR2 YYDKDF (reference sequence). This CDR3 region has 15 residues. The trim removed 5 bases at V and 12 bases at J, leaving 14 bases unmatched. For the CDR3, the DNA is TGTGCCACCAGCCCGCACCCCTTAGCGGGAGAGGGGCAGTTCTTC. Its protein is CATSPHPLAGEGQFF.

The CDR3 sequence: CASSINAGDYEQYF. CDR3 sequence (DNA): TGTGCCAGCAGCATAAACGCAGGGGACTACGAGCAGTACTTC. The chain has TRBV6-5 and TRBJ2-7; weak D call: TRBD1 (6 bases). CDR1 is MNHEY, CDR2 SVGAGI, per germline. V lost 6 bases and J lost 3, with 15 bases in between. This CDR3 has 14 amino acids.

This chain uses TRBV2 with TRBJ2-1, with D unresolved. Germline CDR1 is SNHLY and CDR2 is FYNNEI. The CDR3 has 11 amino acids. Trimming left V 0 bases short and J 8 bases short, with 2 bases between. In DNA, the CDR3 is TGTGCCAGCAGTGAAGCCTATGAGCAGTTCTTC. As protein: CASSEAYEQFF.

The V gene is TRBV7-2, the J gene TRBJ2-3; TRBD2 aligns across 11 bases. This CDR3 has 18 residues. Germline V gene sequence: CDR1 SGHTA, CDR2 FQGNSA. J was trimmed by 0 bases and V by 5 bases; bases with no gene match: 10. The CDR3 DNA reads TGTGCCAGCAGCCAAGACGGGACTAGCGGAGTGAGCACAGATACGCAGTATTTT. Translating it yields CASSQDGTSGVSTDTQYF.

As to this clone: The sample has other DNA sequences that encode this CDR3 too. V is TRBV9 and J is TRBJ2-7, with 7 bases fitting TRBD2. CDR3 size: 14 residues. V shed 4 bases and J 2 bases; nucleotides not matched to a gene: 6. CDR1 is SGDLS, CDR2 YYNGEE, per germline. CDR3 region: CASSLTGTTYEQYF. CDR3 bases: TGTGCCAGCAGCCTAACCGGGACTACCTACGAGCAGTACTTC.

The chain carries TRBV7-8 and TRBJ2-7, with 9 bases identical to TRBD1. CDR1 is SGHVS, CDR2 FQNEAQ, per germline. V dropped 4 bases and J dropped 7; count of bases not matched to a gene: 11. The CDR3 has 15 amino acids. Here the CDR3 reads CASSSRDRVIGEQYF. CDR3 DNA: TGTGCCAGCAGCTCTCGGGACAGGGTAATAGGAGAGCAGTACTTC.

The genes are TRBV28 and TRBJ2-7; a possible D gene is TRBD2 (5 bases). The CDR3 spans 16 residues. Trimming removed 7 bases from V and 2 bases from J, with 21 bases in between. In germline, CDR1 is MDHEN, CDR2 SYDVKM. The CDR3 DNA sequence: TGTGCCAGCACCCCTCCCGGGGTCGTATTTCCCTACGAGCAGTACTTC. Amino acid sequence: CASTPPGVVFPYEQYF.

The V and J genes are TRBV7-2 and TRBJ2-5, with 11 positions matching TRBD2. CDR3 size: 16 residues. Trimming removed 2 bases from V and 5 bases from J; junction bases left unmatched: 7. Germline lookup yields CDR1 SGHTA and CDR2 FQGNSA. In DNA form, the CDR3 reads TGTGCCAGCAGCTTAACGCTAGCGGGAGGTTCTGAGACCCAGTACTTC. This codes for CASSLTLAGGSETQYF.

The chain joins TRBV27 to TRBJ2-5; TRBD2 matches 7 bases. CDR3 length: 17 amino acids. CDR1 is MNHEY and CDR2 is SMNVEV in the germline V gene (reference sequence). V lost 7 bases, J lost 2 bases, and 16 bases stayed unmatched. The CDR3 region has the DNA TGTGCCAGCACCCATGTCTGGGGGGAGGGGCGACAAGAGACCCAGTACTTC. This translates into CASTHVWGEGRQETQYF.